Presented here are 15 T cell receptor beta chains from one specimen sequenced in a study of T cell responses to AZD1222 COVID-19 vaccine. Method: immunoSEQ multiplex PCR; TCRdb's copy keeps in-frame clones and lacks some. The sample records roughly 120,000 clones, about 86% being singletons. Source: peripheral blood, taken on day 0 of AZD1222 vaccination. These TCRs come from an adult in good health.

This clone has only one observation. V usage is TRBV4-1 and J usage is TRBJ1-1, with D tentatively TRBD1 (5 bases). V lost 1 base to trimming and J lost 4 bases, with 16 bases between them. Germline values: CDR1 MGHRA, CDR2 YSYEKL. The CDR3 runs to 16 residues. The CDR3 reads CASSQGSGASGTEAFF. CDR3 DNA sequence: TGCGCCAGCAGCCAAGGCTCCGGGGCATCGGGCACTGAAGCTTTCTTT.

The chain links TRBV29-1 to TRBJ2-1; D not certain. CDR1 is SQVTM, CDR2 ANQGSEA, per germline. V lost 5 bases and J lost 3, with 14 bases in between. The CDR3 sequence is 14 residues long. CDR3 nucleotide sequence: TGCAGCGTTCGTCGTGGGATCGGCTACAATGAGCAGTTCTTC. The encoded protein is CSVRRGIGYNEQFF.

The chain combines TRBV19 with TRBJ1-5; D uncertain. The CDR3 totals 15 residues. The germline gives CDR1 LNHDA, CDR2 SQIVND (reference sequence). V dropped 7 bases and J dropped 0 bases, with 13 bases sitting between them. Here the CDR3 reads CASTRRGDSNQPQHF. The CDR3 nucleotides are TGTGCCAGTACCCGACGGGGAGATAGCAATCAGCCCCAGCATTTT.

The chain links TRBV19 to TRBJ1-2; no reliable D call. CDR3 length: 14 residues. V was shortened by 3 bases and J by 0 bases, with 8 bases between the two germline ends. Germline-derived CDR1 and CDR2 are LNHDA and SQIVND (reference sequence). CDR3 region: CASSIWATNYGYTF. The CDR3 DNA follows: TGTGCCAGTAGTATCTGGGCCACTAACTATGGCTACACCTTC.

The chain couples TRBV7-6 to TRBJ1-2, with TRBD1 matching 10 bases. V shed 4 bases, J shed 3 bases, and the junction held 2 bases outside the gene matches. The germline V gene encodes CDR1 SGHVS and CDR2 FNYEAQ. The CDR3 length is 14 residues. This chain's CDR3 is CASSSTGGYYGYTF. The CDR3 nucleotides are TGTGCCAGCAGCTCGACAGGGGGCTACTATGGCTACACCTTC.

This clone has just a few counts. CDR3 amino acids: CASELSGTHNEQFF. The CDR3 DNA reads as TGTGCCAGCGAGTTGAGCGGGACTCACAATGAGCAGTTCTTC. The chain carries TRBV7-2 and TRBJ2-1; TRBD2 aligns across 7 bases. Germline assignment: CDR1 SGHTA and CDR2 FQGNSA. Trimming removed 8 bases from V and 5 bases from J; junction bases left unmatched: 9. The CDR3 is 14 residues long.

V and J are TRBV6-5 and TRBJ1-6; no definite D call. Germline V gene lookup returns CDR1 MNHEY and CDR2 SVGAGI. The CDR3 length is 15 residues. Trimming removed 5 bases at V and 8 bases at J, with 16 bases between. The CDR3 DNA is TGTGCCAGCAGTCGCTCGTCGGGAACCGATTCACCCCTCCACTTT. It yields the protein CASSRSSGTDSPLHF.

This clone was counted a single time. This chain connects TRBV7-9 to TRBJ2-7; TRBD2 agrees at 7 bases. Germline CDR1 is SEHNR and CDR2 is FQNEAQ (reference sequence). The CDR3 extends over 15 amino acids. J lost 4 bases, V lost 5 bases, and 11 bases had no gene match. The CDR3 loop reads CASSPGAGPSYEQYF. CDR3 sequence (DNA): TGTGCCAGCAGCCCCGGAGCGGGACCGTCGTACGAGCAGTACTTC. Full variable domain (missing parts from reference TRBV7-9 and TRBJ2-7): DTGVSQNPRHKITKRGQNVTFRCDPISEHNRLYWYRQTLGQGPEFLTYFQNEAQLEKSRLLSDRFSAERPKGSFSTLEIQRTEQGDSAMYLCASSPGAGPSYEQYFGPGTRLTVT.

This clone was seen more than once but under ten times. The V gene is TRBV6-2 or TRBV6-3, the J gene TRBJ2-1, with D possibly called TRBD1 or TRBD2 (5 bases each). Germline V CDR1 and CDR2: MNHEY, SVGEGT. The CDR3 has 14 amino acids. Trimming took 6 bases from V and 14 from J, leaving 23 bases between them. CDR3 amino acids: CASSAGTDSHAKFF. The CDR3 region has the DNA TGTGCCAGCAGCGCCGGGACGGACTCCCATGCGAAGTTCTTC.

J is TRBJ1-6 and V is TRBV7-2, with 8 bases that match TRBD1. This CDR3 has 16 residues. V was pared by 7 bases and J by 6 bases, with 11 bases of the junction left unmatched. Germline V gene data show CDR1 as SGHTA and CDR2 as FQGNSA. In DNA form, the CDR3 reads TGTGCCAGCACCTCGAAAGGACAGGGCGCTAATTCACCCCTCCACTTT. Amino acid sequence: CASTSKGQGANSPLHF. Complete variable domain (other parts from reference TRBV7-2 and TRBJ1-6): GAGVSQSPSNKVTEKGKDVELRCDPISGHTALYWYRQSLGQGLEFLIYFQGNSAPDKSGLPSDRFSAERTGGSVSTLTIQRTQQEDSAVYLCASTSKGQGANSPLHFGNGTRLTVT.

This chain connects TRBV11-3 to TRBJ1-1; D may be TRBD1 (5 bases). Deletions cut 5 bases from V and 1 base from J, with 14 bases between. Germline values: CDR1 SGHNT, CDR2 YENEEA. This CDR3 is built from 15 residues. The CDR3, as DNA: TGTGCCAGCAGCCCCGGGGGGGGAGGGAACACTGAAGCTTTCTTT. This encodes CASSPGGGGNTEAFF.

This CDR3 reads CASSLAGVGEKLFF. The CDR3 nucleotides read TGTGCCAGCAGCTTAGCAGGGGTGGGCGAAAAACTGTTTTTT. This sequence joins TRBV7-2 and TRBJ1-4; D possibly corresponds to TRBD1 (5 bases). Trimming took 0 bases from V and 8 from J, leaving 10 bases between them. Germline V gene data show CDR1 as SGHTA and CDR2 as FQGNSA. The CDR3 loop spans 14 amino acids.

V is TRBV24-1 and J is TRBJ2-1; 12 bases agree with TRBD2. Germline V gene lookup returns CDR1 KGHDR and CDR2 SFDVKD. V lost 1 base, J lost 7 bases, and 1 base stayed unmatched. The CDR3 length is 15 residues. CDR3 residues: CATSDFTSGGNEQFF. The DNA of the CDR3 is TGTGCCACCAGTGATTTTACTAGCGGGGGGAATGAGCAGTTCTTC.

The chain's CDR3 is CASSPNKNTEAFF. The DNA of the CDR3 is TGTGCCAGCAGCCCGAACAAGAACACTGAAGCTTTCTTT. V usage is TRBV7-9 and J usage is TRBJ1-1; D is unresolved. Trimming removed 5 bases at V and 1 base at J, with 8 bases between. CDR3 length: 13 amino acids. Germline-derived CDR1 and CDR2 are SEHNR and FQNEAQ (reference sequence). Looking up the rest from reference TRBV7-9 and TRBJ1-1 gives the full variable domain: DTGVSQNPRHKITKRGQNVTFRCDPISEHNRLYWYRQTLGQGPEFLTYFQNEAQLEKSRLLSDRFSAERPKGSFSTLEIQRTEQGDSAMYLCASSPNKNTEAFFGQGTRLTVV.

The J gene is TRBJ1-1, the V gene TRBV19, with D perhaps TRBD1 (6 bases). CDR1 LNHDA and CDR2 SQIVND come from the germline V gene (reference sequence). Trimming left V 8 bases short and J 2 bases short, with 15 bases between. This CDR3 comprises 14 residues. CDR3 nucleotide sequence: TGTGCCAGTCGACGGGACACCTTTAACACTGAAGCTTTCTTT. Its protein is CASRRDTFNTEAFF.